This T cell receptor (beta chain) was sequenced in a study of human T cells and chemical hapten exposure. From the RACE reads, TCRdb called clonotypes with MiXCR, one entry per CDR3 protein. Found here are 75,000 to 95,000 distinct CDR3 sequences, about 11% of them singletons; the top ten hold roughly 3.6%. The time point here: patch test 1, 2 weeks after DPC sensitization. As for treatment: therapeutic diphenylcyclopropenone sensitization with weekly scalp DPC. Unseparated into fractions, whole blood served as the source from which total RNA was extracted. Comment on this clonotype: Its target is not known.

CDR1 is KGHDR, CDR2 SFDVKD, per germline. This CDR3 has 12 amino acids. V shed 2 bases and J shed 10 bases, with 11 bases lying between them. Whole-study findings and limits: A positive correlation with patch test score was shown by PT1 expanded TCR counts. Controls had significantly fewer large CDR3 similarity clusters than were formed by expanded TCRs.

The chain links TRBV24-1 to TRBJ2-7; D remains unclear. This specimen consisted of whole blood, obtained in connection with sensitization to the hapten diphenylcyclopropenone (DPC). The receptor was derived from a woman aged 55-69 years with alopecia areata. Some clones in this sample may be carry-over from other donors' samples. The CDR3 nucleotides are TGTGCCACCAGTGATTATACGGGTCAACAGTACTTC. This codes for CATSDYTGQQYF.